These T cell receptor beta chains were read from a single sample in a study of T cells in Graves' hyperthyroidism and ophthalmopathy. TCRdb reprocessed the multiplex PCR reads via MiXCR and lists one record per CDR3 protein. The data contain 300,000 to 400,000 distinct CDR3 sequences, approximately 15% of them seen just once; the ten biggest clones take up under 30%. The sequenced material came from blood. These receptors all come from a woman aged 30 to 39 with Graves' hyperthyroidism. Each CDR3 is given with its conserved first and last residue. A D gene is named only where the DNA matches it firmly. Clone size is given for some rows only: seen once, a few or many times, or a class if the clone is expanded.

j_gene: TRBJ2-3
abundance: many
v_gene: TRBV20-1
d_gene: .
CDR3aa: CSAPDTGDTQYF
CDR3nt: TGCAGTGCCCCAGATACGGGGGATACGCAGTATTTT

j_gene: TRBJ1-1
abundance: many
v_gene: TRBV6-1
d_gene: .
CDR3aa: CASSWDTNTEAFF
CDR3nt: TGTGCCAGCAGTTGGGACACGAACACTGAAGCTTTCTTT

j_gene: TRBJ2-7
abundance: many
v_gene: TRBV28
d_gene: .
CDR3aa: CASTPRVLGEQYF
CDR3nt: TGTGCCAGCACCCCCCGGGTCTTGGGGGAGCAGTACTTC

j_gene: TRBJ2-5
abundance: many
v_gene: TRBV20-1
d_gene: .
CDR3aa: CSAIGGTQETQYF
CDR3nt: TGCAGTGCTATAGGGGGGACTCAAGAGACCCAGTACTTC

j_gene: TRBJ2-5
abundance: .
v_gene: TRBV20-1
d_gene: .
CDR3aa: CSAQTATWGETQYF
CDR3nt: TGCAGTGCTCAGACAGCGACCTGGGGGGAGACCCAGTACTTC

j_gene: TRBJ2-3
abundance: many
v_gene: TRBV28
d_gene: TRBD2
CDR3aa: CASRVAGGRDTQYF
CDR3nt: TGTGCCAGCAGGGTAGCGGGAGGCCGAGATACGCAGTATTTT

j_gene: TRBJ2-7
abundance: many
v_gene: TRBV12-3/TRBV12-4
d_gene: TRBD2
CDR3aa: CASSRLGSGSSEQYF
CDR3nt: TGTGCCAGCAGCCGCCTGGGTAGCGGGAGTAGCGAGCAGTACTTC

j_gene: TRBJ2-7
abundance: many
v_gene: TRBV28
d_gene: .
CDR3aa: CASMGELYEQYF
CDR3nt: TGTGCCAGCATGGGCGAACTATACGAGCAGTACTTC

j_gene: TRBJ1-5
abundance: .
v_gene: TRBV19
d_gene: .
CDR3aa: CASSRHRSNQPQHF
CDR3nt: TGTGCCAGTAGTAGACATCGTAGCAATCAGCCCCAGCATTTT

j_gene: TRBJ2-7
abundance: many
v_gene: TRBV28
d_gene: TRBD1
CDR3aa: CASRLRDRELSEQYF
CDR3nt: TGTGCCAGCAGATTACGGGACAGGGAGTTATCCGAGCAGTACTTC

j_gene: TRBJ2-5
abundance: few
v_gene: TRBV7-2
d_gene: TRBD2
CDR3aa: CASSLVVGGGTQYF
CDR3nt: TGTGCCAGCAGCTTAGTTGTCGGGGGGGGGACCCAGTACTTC

j_gene: TRBJ2-1
abundance: .
v_gene: TRBV29-1
d_gene: .
CDR3aa: CSVEYDFLFF
CDR3nt: TGCAGCGTTGAATATGACTTCTTGTTCTTC

j_gene: TRBJ2-2
abundance: .
v_gene: TRBV29-1
d_gene: TRBD2
CDR3aa: CSVKGLAENTGELFF
CDR3nt: TGCAGCGTAAAGGGACTAGCGGAGAACACCGGGGAGCTGTTTTTT

j_gene: TRBJ2-5
abundance: .
v_gene: TRBV7-9
d_gene: TRBD2
CDR3aa: CASSPTLGLAGVGETQYF
CDR3nt: TGTGCCAGCAGCCCGACCCTGGGACTAGCGGGAGTAGGAGAGACCCAGTACTTC

j_gene: TRBJ2-3
abundance: few
v_gene: TRBV12-3/TRBV12-4
d_gene: TRBD2
CDR3aa: CASSSRGGRGTDTQYF
CDR3nt: TGTGCCAGCAGTTCCCGCGGGGGGCGGGGCACAGATACGCAGTATTTT

j_gene: TRBJ2-7
abundance: .
v_gene: TRBV20-1
d_gene: .
CDR3aa: CSVKGSSYEQYF
CDR3nt: TGCAGTGTAAAGGGGAGCTCCTACGAGCAGTACTTC

j_gene: TRBJ2-1
abundance: .
v_gene: TRBV6-1
d_gene: TRBD2
CDR3aa: CASTTSGVYNEQFF
CDR3nt: TGTGCCAGCACAACTAGCGGGGTATACAATGAGCAGTTCTTC

j_gene: TRBJ1-5
abundance: .
v_gene: TRBV19
d_gene: TRBD1
CDR3aa: CASSPDRSLWPQHF
CDR3nt: TGTGCCAGTAGCCCGGACAGGTCCCTTTGGCCCCAGCATTTT

j_gene: TRBJ1-2
abundance: few
v_gene: TRBV14
d_gene: .
CDR3aa: CASSQINPEGYTF
CDR3nt: TGTGCCAGCAGCCAAATCAACCCGGAGGGCTACACCTTC

j_gene: TRBJ2-2
abundance: .
v_gene: TRBV13
d_gene: .
CDR3aa: CASSFQFSRDTGELFF
CDR3nt: TGTGCCAGCAGCTTCCAGTTTTCTAGGGACACCGGGGAGCTGTTTTTT

j_gene: TRBJ2-7
abundance: few
v_gene: TRBV29-1
d_gene: TRBD1
CDR3aa: CSVVGQDLSYEQYF
CDR3nt: TGCAGCGTTGTAGGACAGGACCTCTCCTACGAGCAGTACTTC

j_gene: TRBJ2-1
abundance: .
v_gene: TRBV27
d_gene: .
CDR3aa: CASSGGGLWQFF
CDR3nt: TGTGCCAGCAGCGGTGGAGGGCTATGGCAGTTCTTC

j_gene: TRBJ1-2
abundance: .
v_gene: TRBV7-9
d_gene: .
CDR3aa: CASSLGGFDYGYTF
CDR3nt: TGTGCCAGCAGCCTAGGGGGATTTGACTATGGCTACACCTTC

j_gene: TRBJ1-2
abundance: many
v_gene: TRBV28
d_gene: .
CDR3aa: CASKKGKDGYTF
CDR3nt: TGTGCCAGCAAAAAGGGGAAGGACGGCTACACCTTC

j_gene: TRBJ2-7
abundance: .
v_gene: TRBV7-6
d_gene: TRBD2
CDR3aa: CASSLFTGEGYEQYF
CDR3nt: TGTGCCAGCAGCTTATTCACGGGGGAGGGCTACGAGCAGTACTTC

j_gene: TRBJ2-7
abundance: .
v_gene: TRBV20-1
d_gene: TRBD1
CDR3aa: CSAQTGTGVEQYF
CDR3nt: TGCAGTGCGCAAACCGGGACAGGGGTTGAGCAGTACTTC

j_gene: TRBJ1-2
abundance: few
v_gene: TRBV29-1
d_gene: TRBD1
CDR3aa: CSVDQGDRGLRDGYTF
CDR3nt: TGCAGCGTTGATCAGGGGGACAGGGGGCTTAGAGATGGCTACACCTTC

j_gene: TRBJ2-7
abundance: many
v_gene: TRBV20-1
d_gene: .
CDR3aa: CSAPGRTAPYEQYF
CDR3nt: TGCAGTGCCCCCGGCAGGACCGCCCCCTACGAGCAGTACTTC

j_gene: TRBJ2-1
abundance: many
v_gene: TRBV24-1
d_gene: TRBD2
CDR3aa: CATSELAGGPHEQFF
CDR3nt: TGTGCCACCAGTGAGCTAGCGGGAGGGCCCCATGAGCAGTTCTTC

j_gene: TRBJ1-1
abundance: many
v_gene: TRBV28
d_gene: .
CDR3aa: CASSRPGATEAFF
CDR3nt: TGTGCCAGCAGTCGCCCAGGGGCCACTGAAGCTTTCTTT

j_gene: TRBJ2-2
abundance: many
v_gene: TRBV19
d_gene: .
CDR3aa: CASSFSVIGELFF
CDR3nt: TGTGCCAGTAGTTTTTCGGTTATCGGGGAGCTGTTTTTT